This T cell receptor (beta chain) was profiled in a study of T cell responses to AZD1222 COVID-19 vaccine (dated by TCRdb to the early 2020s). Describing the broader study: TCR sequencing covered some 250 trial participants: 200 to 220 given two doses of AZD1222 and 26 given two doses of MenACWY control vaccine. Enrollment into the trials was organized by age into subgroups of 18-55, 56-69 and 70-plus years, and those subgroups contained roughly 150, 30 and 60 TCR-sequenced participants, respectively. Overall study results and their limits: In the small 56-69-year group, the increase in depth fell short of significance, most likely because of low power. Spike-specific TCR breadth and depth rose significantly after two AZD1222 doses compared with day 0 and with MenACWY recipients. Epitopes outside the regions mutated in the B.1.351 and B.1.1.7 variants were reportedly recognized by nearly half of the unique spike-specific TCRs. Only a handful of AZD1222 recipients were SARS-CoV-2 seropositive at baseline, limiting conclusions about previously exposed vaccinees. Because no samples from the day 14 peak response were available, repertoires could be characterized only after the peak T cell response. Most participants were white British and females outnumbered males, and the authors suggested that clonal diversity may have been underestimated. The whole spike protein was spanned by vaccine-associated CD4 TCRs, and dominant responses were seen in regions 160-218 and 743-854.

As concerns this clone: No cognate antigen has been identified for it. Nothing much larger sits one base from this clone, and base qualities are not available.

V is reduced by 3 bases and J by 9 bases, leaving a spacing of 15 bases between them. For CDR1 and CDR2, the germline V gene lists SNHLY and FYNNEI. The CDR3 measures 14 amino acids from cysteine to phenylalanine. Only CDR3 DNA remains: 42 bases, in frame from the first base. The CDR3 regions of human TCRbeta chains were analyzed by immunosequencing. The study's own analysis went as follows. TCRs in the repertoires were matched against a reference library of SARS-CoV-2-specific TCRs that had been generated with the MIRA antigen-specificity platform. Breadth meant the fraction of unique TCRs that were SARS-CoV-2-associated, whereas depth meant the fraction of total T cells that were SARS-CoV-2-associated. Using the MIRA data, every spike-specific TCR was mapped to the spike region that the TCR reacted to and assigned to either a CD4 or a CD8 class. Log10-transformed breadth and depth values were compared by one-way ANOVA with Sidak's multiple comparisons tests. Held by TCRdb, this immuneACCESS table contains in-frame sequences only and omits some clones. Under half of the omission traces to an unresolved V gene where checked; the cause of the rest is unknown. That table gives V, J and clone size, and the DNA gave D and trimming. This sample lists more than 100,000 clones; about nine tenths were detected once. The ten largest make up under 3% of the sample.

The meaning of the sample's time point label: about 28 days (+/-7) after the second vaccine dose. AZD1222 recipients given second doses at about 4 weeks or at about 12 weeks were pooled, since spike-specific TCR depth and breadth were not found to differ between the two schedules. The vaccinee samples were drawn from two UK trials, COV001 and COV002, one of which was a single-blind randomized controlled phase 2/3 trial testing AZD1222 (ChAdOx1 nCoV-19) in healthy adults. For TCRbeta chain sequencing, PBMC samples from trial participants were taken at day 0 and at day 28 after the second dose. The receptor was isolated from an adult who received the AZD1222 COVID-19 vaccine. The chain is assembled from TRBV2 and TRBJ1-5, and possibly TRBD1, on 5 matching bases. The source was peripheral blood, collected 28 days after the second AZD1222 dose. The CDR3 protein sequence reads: CASSDGTAVRPQHF. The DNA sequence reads TGTGCCAGCAGTGACGGGACGGCAGTTCGGCCCCAGCATTTT.